This T cell receptor (beta chain) is from a study of human T cells and chemical hapten exposure. Regarding the study as a whole: Correlating positively with patch test score were the PT1 expanded TCR counts.

The CDR3 has 16 residues. The V segment lost 3 bases and the J segment 2 bases; nucleotides outside the gene matches: 7. The germline gives CDR1 DFQATT, CDR2 SNEGSKA (reference sequence). Via MiXCR, TCRdb re-called the RACE reads, giving one row per CDR3 protein. The sample shows 95,000 to 150,000 distinct CDR3 sequences, roughly 12% of them seen only once. This clonotype has just a few counts. No antigen is known for it. Time point: patch test 3, about 24 weeks after DPC sensitization. Treatment here: therapeutic diphenylcyclopropenone sensitization with weekly scalp DPC. The V and J genes are TRBV20-1 and TRBJ2-3; 11 positions agree with TRBD2. Sample: whole blood, taken in connection with sensitization to the hapten diphenylcyclopropenone (DPC). This TCR came from a woman aged 45-60 years with alopecia areata. Some clones in this sample may be carry-over from other donors' samples. The CDR3 bases are TGCAGTGCTAGCTCGATAGCGGGGGGGTCCACAGATACGCAGTATTTT. It specifies CSASSIAGGSTDTQYF.